The rows below give T cell receptor beta chains drawn from one sample of a study of early T cells in non-severe SARS-CoV-2 infection. TCRdb reprocessed the 5' RACE reads with MiXCR, giving one entry per CDR3 protein. The sample consists of roughly 120,000 distinct CDR3 sequences, under 15% of them appearing once. Specimen: whole blood. These receptors all stem from an adult who was a healthcare worker with PCR-confirmed SARS-CoV-2 infection or an uninfected control (not recorded which). Both conserved end residues are part of each CDR3.

TRBV7-9	TRBJ1-1	CASRVLDTEAFF
TRBV3-1	TRBJ1-1	CASSQAPDAEAFF
TRBV5-5	TRBJ1-6	CASSLSRVPPLHF
TRBV7-6	TRBJ2-1	CASSSSGDYNEQFF
TRBV24-1	TRBJ2-1	CATSDPGQGVNEQFF
TRBV5-1	TRBJ2-7	CASSLTGLITRPPYEQYF
TRBV6-6	TRBJ2-5	CASSYSNPQETQYF
TRBV7-9	TRBJ2-1	CASSSSMAGGYNEQFF
TRBV18	TRBJ2-3	CASSPIAGPSTDTQYF
TRBV12-3/TRBV12-4	TRBJ1-5	CASSLAHGQPQHF
TRBV11-1	TRBJ2-5	CASSRLSGQETQYF
TRBV5-1	TRBJ2-3	CASSLTTSGGTDTQYF
TRBV3-1	TRBJ2-1	CASRGLAENNEQFF
TRBV30	TRBJ1-1	CASRPSEGSAFF
TRBV20-1	TRBJ1-3	CSARSSGPGNTIYF
TRBV7-8	TRBJ2-7	CASSFGTGGTYEQYF
TRBV20-1	TRBJ2-7	CSARKDPGAQEQYF
TRBV15	TRBJ1-6	CATSSSGSYNSPLHF
TRBV12-5	TRBJ2-1	CASGPGTLRKFEQFF
TRBV7-9	TRBJ1-1	CASSWRDRVGTEAFF
TRBV25-1	TRBJ2-7	CASSDDWKHHEQYF
TRBV19	TRBJ1-1	CASSTLWGANTEAFF
TRBV6-1	TRBJ2-7	CASSELEGKAFYEQYF
TRBV5-4	TRBJ2-3	CASSLWPVGDTQYF
TRBV12-3/TRBV12-4	TRBJ1-3	CASSLMRSSGNTIYF
TRBV12-3/TRBV12-4	TRBJ1-1	CASSLAPFEAFF
TRBV11-3	TRBJ2-3	CASNERPFSGGPIARDTQYF
TRBV27	TRBJ1-2	CASSWNGPYGYTF
TRBV12-3/TRBV12-4	TRBJ1-1	CASSLEGGGANTEAFF
TRBV5-1	TRBJ2-2	CASSLVIGDTGELFF
TRBV12-3/TRBV12-4	TRBJ2-3	CASKAGTFTDTQYF
TRBV4-1	TRBJ2-3	CASSHQFYRNGDTQYF
TRBV5-1	TRBJ1-3	CASSSEGNTIYF
TRBV4-1	TRBJ2-1	CASSQGLAGADEQFF
TRBV18	TRBJ1-2	CASSLQGNDNYGYTF
TRBV5-1	TRBJ2-3	CASSLDLGTDTQYF
TRBV5-1	TRBJ1-2	CASSSGGLYGYTF
TRBV6-6	TRBJ2-7	CASSYGGSSSYEQYF
TRBV3-1	TRBJ2-2	CASSQVGTNTGELFF
TRBV2	TRBJ2-7	CASRPDSYEQYF
TRBV30	TRBJ2-7	CASSRGGWYEQYF
TRBV5-4	TRBJ2-2	CASTDREVGELFF
TRBV10-2	TRBJ1-4	CASSAAGREKLFF
TRBV7-3	TRBJ2-6	CASQDSGANVLTF
TRBV12-3/TRBV12-4	TRBJ1-1	CASSLLWGKNTEAFF
TRBV18	TRBJ1-3	CASSPWAGRTVSIYF
TRBV3-1	TRBJ2-3	CASSQASGLTDTQYF
TRBV29-1	TRBJ1-1	CSVRGRLNTEAFF
TRBV2	TRBJ2-7	CASEETYEQYF
TRBV29-1	TRBJ2-5	CSVAGNRETQYF
TRBV18	TRBJ2-1	CASSVAGRTEQFF
TRBV6-1	TRBJ1-5	CASSDASQTNQPQHF